The clone carrying this T cell receptor beta chain was observed a single time. The sample comes from a study of blood T cell repertoires in COVID-19. Study summary: Some COVID-19 samples were acute and others convalescent; all came from the United States, Italy and Spain. The analysed material was cDNA or gDNA that came from T cells, B-cell-depleted T cells, or PBMCs.

Methods used by the authors: Amplification from reference gene primers served as the basis for estimated nucleated cell counts. Profiled with immunoSEQ multiplex PCR; TCRdb holds only in-frame clones, not every one. V, J and clone size are taken as reported in that table, and D and trimming were inferred from the DNA itself. The data hold hundreds of thousands of clones, with around 90% observed a single time. Looked up from germline, CDR1 is MRHNA and CDR2 is SNTAGT. This CDR3 has 15 amino acids. J was trimmed by 2 bases and V by 7 bases; bases with no gene match: 8. This clonotype was sampled from a man aged 55 to 70 who had recovered from COVID-19. This chain links TRBV6-4 with TRBJ2-7, with 10 bases aligning to TRBD2. Material for sequencing was peripheral blood. The CDR3 reads CASNLLAGPTYEQYF. Written as DNA, the CDR3 is TGTGCCAGCAACCTACTAGCGGGGCCGACCTACGAGCAGTACTTC.